Detailed here is one T cell receptor beta chain. In the source study's methods: Reference gene primers were amplified, and this amplification served to estimate nucleated cell counts. Using immunoSEQ multiplex PCR, the repertoire was profiled, and TCRdb retains in-frame clones only, with some absent. V, J and clone size were drawn from that table, and D and trimming were deduced from the DNA. Of around 43,000 clones listed, approximately 80% are singletons. The data derive from a study of blood T cell repertoires in COVID-19. CDR1 and CDR2 from the germline V gene are SNHLY and FYNNEI. The CDR3 has 15 amino acids. Trimming took off 8 bases at V and 1 base at J, with 12 bases between the two ends.

The specimen was peripheral blood. V gene TRBV2 combines with J gene TRBJ2-6; no clear D gene. This receptor was identified in a human donor in a cohort sampled during active COVID-19. The CDR3 DNA sequence: TGTGCCAGCGGGTATCAGACTTCTGGGGCCAACGTCCTGACTTTC. It specifies CASGYQTSGANVLTF. Filled out from reference TRBV2 and TRBJ2-6, the complete variable domain reads EPEVTQTPSHQVTQMGQEVILRCVPISNHLYFYWYRQILGQKVEFLVSFYNNEISEKSEIFDDQFSVERPDGSNFTLKIRSTKLEDSAMYFCASGYQTSGANVLTFGAGSRLTVL.